A single sample gave rise to the 26 T cell receptor beta chains below, sequenced in a study of blood T cells in healthy people across ages. The second PCR ran roughly 7 to 11 cycles with a sample-barcoded 5' primer and J-beta primers. TCRdb re-called the 5' RACE reads with MiXCR, one entry per CDR3 protein. The repertoire includes about 1,800,000 distinct CDR3 sequences, 28% of them detected once, and roughly 8% sits in the top ten. The specimen was blood. The receptors were sampled from a woman aged 25 to 39 in good health.

The chain carries TRBV10-1 and TRBJ2-1, with D hard to call. The CDR3 length is 16 residues. In germline, CDR1 is WNHNN, CDR2 SYGVQD (reference sequence). V was trimmed by 1 base and J by 4 bases, leaving 14 bases between them. The CDR3 is CASSEFMTGEYNEQFF. The CDR3 nucleotides read TGCGCCAGCAGTGAGTTTATGACTGGGGAATACAATGAGCAGTTCTTC.

A few counts support this clonotype. The chain employs TRBV25-1 and TRBJ1-6; possibly TRBD1 for D (5 bases). Looked up from germline, CDR1 is MGHDK and CDR2 is SYGVNS. The CDR3 has 13 residues. V shed 5 bases and J shed 8 bases, with 10 bases lying between them. CDR3 coding DNA: TGTGCCAGCAGTAGCCAGGGAGATTCACCCCTCCACTTT. The encoded protein is CASSSQGDSPLHF.

The rearrangement uses TRBV14 and TRBJ1-1; the D is unclear. The V gene's germline CDR1 is SGHDN and CDR2 FVKESK. Trimming shortened V by 4 bases and J by 2 bases, and 14 bases separated the two germline ends. There are 15 residues in the CDR3. CDR3 DNA: TGTGCCAGCAGCCCGTCTTTGGCAGCCAACACTGAAGCTTTCTTT. Translation gives CASSPSLAANTEAFF.

About this clonotype itself: With a much larger clone just one base away, this may be a read error. The CDR3 loop reads CVSSTAGETQYF. CDR3 DNA: TGTGTCAGTAGTACCGCGGGGGAGACCCAGTACTTC. V is TRBV19 and J is TRBJ2-5, with D possibly matching TRBD2 (6 bases). Germline V gene data show CDR1 as LNHDA and CDR2 as SQIVND (reference sequence). The length of the CDR3 is 12 residues.

This sequence joins TRBV7-6 and TRBJ2-3; a weak D match, TRBD2 (5 bases). There are 15 residues in the CDR3. V was shortened by 4 bases and J by 1 base, with 12 bases between the two germline ends. Germline CDR1 SGHVS, CDR2 FNYEAQ. Here the CDR3 reads CASSSSSSRTDTQYF. The CDR3 DNA is TGTGCCAGCAGCTCCTCTAGCTCTCGCACAGATACGCAGTATTTT.

This clonotype was detected a few times. This chain connects TRBV5-1 to TRBJ1-5; 7 bases match TRBD1. The V segment lost 0 bases and the J segment 4 bases; nucleotides outside the gene matches: 7. Germline CDR1 is SGHRS and CDR2 is YFSETQ. The CDR3 length is 16 residues. For the CDR3, the DNA is TGCGCCAGCAGCTTGGGACAGGGAACTGCGAATCAGCCCCAGCATTTT. It translates to CASSLGQGTANQPQHF.

This clonotype was detected only a few times. This chain links TRBV6-2 or TRBV6-3 with TRBJ1-2; no clear D. V dropped 0 bases and J dropped 0 bases, with 14 bases sitting between them. Germline CDR1 is MNHEY and CDR2 is SVGEGT. There are 17 residues in the CDR3. CDR3 amino acids: CASSYSVLSGTNYGYTF. CDR3 coding DNA: TGTGCCAGCAGTTACTCAGTCCTTTCGGGTACTAACTATGGCTACACCTTC.

The J gene is TRBJ1-1, the V gene TRBV2; 8 bases map to TRBD1. The V and J ends lost 4 bases and 0 bases, in that order; junction bases with no gene match: 10. The CDR3 consists of 17 residues. The germline CDR1 and CDR2 sequences are SNHLY and FYNNEI. The CDR3 nucleotides read TGTGCCAGCAGTGCTGGACAGGGACGATTCATGAACACTGAAGCTTTCTTT. This encodes CASSAGQGRFMNTEAFF.

Concerning this clonotype itself: A much larger clone differs from this one at a single base, so this may be a read error. CDR3 coding DNA: TGTGCCAGCAGCGGGACAGGACCTTCCACCTACGAGCAGTACTTC. Translated, it gives CASSGTGPSTYEQYF. V gene TRBV12-3 or TRBV12-4 combines with J gene TRBJ2-7, with 8 nucleotides matching TRBD1. The CDR3 is made up of 15 amino acids. Trimming took 6 bases from V and 2 from J; bases not matched to a gene: 9.

This clonotype has a handful of counts. The chain has TRBV5-1 and TRBJ1-5, with unresolved D. The CDR3 contains 14 residues. The V gene lost 4 bases and the J gene lost 6 bases, with 14 bases spanning the gap. The germline V gene has CDR1 SGHRS and CDR2 YFSETQ. The CDR3 here is CASSPDPVSQPQHF. The CDR3 DNA is TGCGCCAGCAGCCCGGATCCCGTCTCTCAGCCCCAGCATTTT.

This clonotype came up a few times. The rearrangement uses TRBV2 and TRBJ1-4; 9 bases agree with TRBD1. The length of the CDR3 is 14 residues. Per germline, CDR1 SNHLY and CDR2 FYNNEI. J gave up 8 bases and V 7 bases, and 8 bases lay outside the gene matches. The CDR3 DNA reads as TGTGCCAGCAAAAGATACAGGGGGCGGGAAAAACTGTTTTTT. Protein product: CASKRYRGREKLFF.

V is TRBV5-1 and J is TRBJ2-5; 7 bases agree with TRBD1. CDR3 length: 15 residues. Germline loops: CDR1 SGHRS, CDR2 YFSETQ. With V trimmed by 0 bases and J by 3 bases, 5 bases remained unmatched. CDR3 coding DNA: TGCGCCAGCAGCTTGGATTCCGGGACAGAAGAGACCCAGTACTTC. Translating gives CASSLDSGTEETQYF.

V usage is TRBV5-5 and J usage is TRBJ1-1; D not resolved. From germline, CDR1 is SGHKS and CDR2 YYEKEE (reference sequence). The CDR3 covers 14 residues. Between the trimmed V and J ends, which lost 0 bases and 3 bases, there was a span of 9 bases. CDR3 bases: TGTGCCAGCAGCTTGGCCCCGGGTGACACTGAAGCTTTCTTT. It yields the protein CASSLAPGDTEAFF.

In the case of this clonotype: One end of the junction varies from germline; a read error may be responsible. J is TRBJ2-7 and V is TRBV27; D remains ambiguous. Germline-derived CDR1 and CDR2 are MNHEY and SMNVEV (reference sequence). This CDR3 spans 13 amino acids. The CDR3 bases are TGTGCCGGCAGTTTAACGCAAGCCTACGAGCAGTACTTC. Its protein product is CAGSLTQAYEQYF.

This clonotype was counted at least ten times. The V gene is TRBV12-3 or TRBV12-4, the J gene TRBJ2-5; D not resolved. The V gene lost 8 bases and the J gene lost 3 bases, with 4 bases spanning the gap. The CDR3 length is 10 residues. CDR3 amino acids: CASAKETQYF. DNA for the CDR3: TGTGCCAGCGCCAAAGAGACCCAGTACTTC.

In the case of this clonotype: The junction shows a germline mismatch at one end, possibly a read error. The V gene is TRBV12-3 or TRBV12-4, the J gene TRBJ2-5; TRBD2 is a possible D gene (5 bases). The CDR3 sequence is 12 residues long. The CDR3 sequence is CANSSLGLSIYF. CDR3 in DNA: TGTGCCAACAGTTCACTAGGTCTGAGTATATACTTC.

Turning to this clonotype: Given a much more abundant clone one base away, this may be a read error. The chain links TRBV7-6 to TRBJ2-7; TRBD1 or TRBD2 may be the D gene (6 bases each). V was clipped by 3 bases and J by 4 bases, with 16 bases between them. This CDR3 is 15 amino acids long. From germline, CDR1 is SGHVS and CDR2 FNYEAQ. The CDR3, as DNA: TGTGCCAGCAGCTTCGGCTCGGGGGCTGAGTACGAGCAGTACTTC. It yields the protein CASSFGSGAEYEQYF.

This chain joins TRBV12-3 or TRBV12-4 and TRBJ2-1, with 11 bases fitting TRBD2. V shed 7 bases, J shed 9 bases, and the junction held 8 bases outside the gene matches. This CDR3 region has 14 residues. This chain's CDR3 is CASTLTSGAGEQFF. DNA for the CDR3: TGTGCCAGCACTTTGACTAGCGGGGCAGGTGAGCAGTTCTTC.

There are a few counts of this clonotype. The chain carries TRBV11-2 and TRBJ2-3, with D unclear. Looked up from germline, CDR1 is SGHAT and CDR2 is FQNNGV. The CDR3 covers 16 residues. V was trimmed by 5 bases and J by 0 bases, leaving 15 bases between them. The DNA for the CDR3 is TGTGCCAGCAGCACATGGGTGGTAAGAAGCACAGATACGCAGTATTTT. It yields the protein CASSTWVVRSTDTQYF.

This clonotype was found once. A read error may be the cause here, since a much bigger clone is one base away. The chain employs TRBV4-1 and TRBJ2-7; D possibly corresponds to TRBD1 (6 bases). This CDR3 region has 14 residues. Looked up from germline, CDR1 is MGHRA and CDR2 is YSYEKL. CDR3 in amino acids: CASSPKDRTYVQYF. CDR3 bases: TGCGCCAGCAGCCCAAAAGACAGGACCTACGTGCAGTACTTC.

This clonotype has ten or more counts. The J gene is TRBJ2-3, the V gene TRBV4-3, with 8 bases fitting TRBD2. The germline V gene encodes CDR1 LGHNA and CDR2 YSLEER. CDR3 size: 16 residues. Trimming removed 3 bases from V and 0 bases from J; junction bases left unmatched: 5. The CDR3 loop reads CASSQTVAGSTDTQYF. The CDR3 DNA reads as TGCGCCAGCAGCCAGACGGTAGCGGGAAGCACAGATACGCAGTATTTT.

This clonotype was seen only a few times. The V gene is TRBV16, the J gene TRBJ2-6, with unresolved D. The V end was cut by 8 bases, the J end by 0 bases, with 11 bases between. The CDR3 has 15 residues. Germline lookup yields CDR1 KGHSY and CDR2 FQNENV. The CDR3 reads CASGNDRSGANVLTF. CDR3 DNA sequence: TGTGCCAGCGGGAATGACCGCTCTGGGGCCAACGTCCTGACTTTC. Complete variable domain (other parts from reference TRBV16 and TRBJ2-6): GEEVAQTPKHLVRGEGQKAKLYCAPIKGHSYVFWYQQVLKNEFKFLISFQNENVFDETGMPKERFSAKCLPNSPCSLEIQATKLEDSAVYFCASGNDRSGANVLTFGAGSRLTVL.

This clonotype was counted a few times. CDR3 in amino acids: CSVDGGRTDTQYF. The CDR3 DNA reads TGCAGCGTTGACGGGGGGAGGACAGATACGCAGTATTTT. V gene TRBV29-1 combines with J gene TRBJ2-3, with 7 bases identical to TRBD2. The ends lost 3 bases at V and 3 bases at J; junction bases unmatched: 3. Germline loops: CDR1 SQVTM, CDR2 ANQGSEA. This CDR3 spans 13 amino acids.

This sequence joins TRBV9 and TRBJ2-7; D may match TRBD1 or TRBD2 (6 bases each). The germline V and J ends were trimmed by 4 bases and 4 bases, with 21 bases remaining between them. CDR1 and CDR2 from the germline V gene are SGDLS and YYNGEE. The CDR3 extends over 16 amino acids. As DNA, the CDR3 is TGTGCCAGCAGCCCGAGGTCTTCGGGGGCGATATACGAGCAGTACTTC. Residues: CASSPRSSGAIYEQYF.

The CDR3 coding sequence is TGTGCCAGCGGGAAGGGATCGTCCGGAAACACCATATATTTT. Translating it yields CASGKGSSGNTIYF. The genes are TRBV9 and TRBJ1-3; D gene uncertain. V was pared by 7 bases and J by 4 bases, with 15 bases between. Germline CDR1 is SGDLS and CDR2 is YYNGEE. The CDR3 spans 14 residues.

The V call is TRBV19, the J call TRBJ2-3; possibly TRBD1 or TRBD2 for D (6 bases each). V lost 5 bases to trimming and J lost 7 bases, with 22 bases between them. The CDR3 sequence is 16 residues long. Germline CDR1 reads LNHDA; CDR2 reads SQIVND (reference sequence). For the CDR3, the DNA is TGTGCCAGTAGTGAGCGTACGGGGGCCAAAATAAATACGCAGTATTTT. Translating gives CASSERTGAKINTQYF.